These T cell receptor beta chains were read from a single sample in a study of T cell responses to AZD1222 COVID-19 vaccine. TCRdb's table, derived via immunoSEQ multiplex PCR, lists solely in-frame clones and lacks some. Among about 53,000 clones listed, approximately 84% were seen once. The starting material was peripheral blood, obtained on day 0 of AZD1222 vaccination. These receptors were taken from an adult in good health. The CDR3 runs from the conserved cysteine through the conserved F or W. D genes are given only for firm matches. Clone size, where shown, is once, few, many, or a class for clones that have expanded.

-	-	TRBV18	TRBJ2-1	CASSLRDNSYNEQFF	TGTGCCAGCTCACTAAGGGACAACTCCTACAATGAGCAGTTCTTC
TRBD2	-	TRBV9	TRBJ2-1	CASSVELAGENEQFF	TGTGCCAGCAGCGTAGAACTAGCGGGAGAGAATGAGCAGTTCTTC
-	few	TRBV27	TRBJ2-2	CASREYTGELFF	TGTGCCAGCAGGGAGTACACCGGGGAGCTGTTTTTT
-	-	TRBV7-3	TRBJ2-1	CASSLLVARYNEQFF	TGTGCCAGCAGCTTACTAGTAGCGAGATACAATGAGCAGTTCTTC
TRBD1	once	TRBV29-1	TRBJ1-5	CSVGQGSQPQHF	TGCAGCGTTGGACAGGGGAGTCAGCCCCAGCATTTT
-	few	TRBV7-7	TRBJ1-1	CASSLQLATEAFF	TGTGCCAGCAGCTTACAGCTCGCCACTGAAGCTTTCTTT
-	-	TRBV7-3	TRBJ2-5	CASSLMAGASQETQYF	TGTGCCAGCAGCTTAATGGCAGGGGCTTCCCAAGAGACCCAGTACTTC
TRBD2	-	TRBV2	TRBJ2-7	CAALGTSGSSYEQYF	TGTGCCGCCCTGGGGACTAGCGGGAGTTCCTACGAGCAGTACTTC
TRBD1	-	TRBV10-3	TRBJ1-1	CAIRGQGLLNTEAFF	TGTGCCATCAGGGGACAGGGGCTATTGAACACTGAAGCTTTCTTT
-	-	TRBV19	TRBJ1-1	CASRTGGGVIEAFF	TGTGCCAGTAGGACGGGGGGCGGAGTGATTGAAGCTTTCTTT
-	-	TRBV7-9	TRBJ2-1	CASSLVGSSYNEQFF	TGTGCCAGCAGCTTAGTGGGCAGTTCTTACAATGAGCAGTTCTTC
-	-	TRBV19	TRBJ1-4	CASGDRAGDNEKLFF	TGTGCCAGTGGCGACCGGGCGGGAGATAATGAAAAACTGTTTTTT
TRBD1	-	TRBV19	TRBJ2-7	CASRRNSGTGDSYEQYF	TGTGCCAGTCGTAGGAACTCCGGGACAGGGGATTCCTACGAGCAGTACTTC
TRBD1	-	TRBV7-6	TRBJ2-2	CASSLTLAGTGDTGELFF	TGTGCCAGCAGCTTGACACTAGCCGGGACAGGGGACACCGGGGAGCTGTTTTTT
-	-	TRBV2	TRBJ1-5	CASRTYLSQPQHF	TGTGCCAGCAGGACCTACCTAAGTCAGCCCCAGCATTTT
-	-	TRBV14	TRBJ1-1	CASSQGFGGDTEAFF	TGTGCCAGCAGCCAGGGTTTCGGGGGCGACACTGAAGCTTTCTTT
-	-	TRBV29-1	TRBJ1-5	CSAAVGPGGDQPQHF	TGCAGCGCAGCAGTCGGACCGGGGGGGGATCAGCCCCAGCATTTT
-	-	TRBV6-5	TRBJ1-3	CASCGAVSGNTIYF	TGTGCCAGTTGTGGGGCTGTCTCTGGAAACACCATATATTTT
-	few	TRBV27	TRBJ1-2	CASSLSRSYGYTF	TGTGCCAGCAGTTTATCTCGAAGCTATGGCTACACCTTC
-	once	TRBV15	TRBJ2-7	CATSRVLITLGEQYF	TGTGCCACCAGCAGAGTTCTCATAACACTTGGCGAGCAGTACTTC
-	-	TRBV6-5	TRBJ1-1	CASSYRGEGTEAFF	TGTGCCAGCAGTTACAGGGGTGAGGGCACTGAAGCTTTCTTT
-	-	TRBV11-2	TRBJ2-2	CASSLTTTGELFF	TGTGCCAGCAGCTTAACTACAACCGGGGAGCTGTTTTTT
-	-	TRBV9	TRBJ2-3	CASSVEGSEPDTQYF	TGTGCCAGCAGCGTAGAAGGTTCAGAACCAGATACGCAGTATTTT
-	-	TRBV2	TRBJ2-2	CASRSGPYTGELFF	TGTGCCAGCAGGAGCGGACCATACACCGGGGAGCTGTTTTTT
TRBD2	-	TRBV4-2	TRBJ2-7	CASSPRGISYEQYF	TGTGCCAGCAGCCCGCGGGGGATTTCCTACGAGCAGTACTTC
-	-	TRBV2	TRBJ1-4	CAIQGRDGDEKLFF	TGTGCCATCCAGGGGAGGGACGGGGACGAAAAACTGTTTTTT
TRBD1	once	TRBV7-2	TRBJ1-4	CASSPGAGGFEKLFF	TGTGCCAGCAGCCCCGGGGCAGGGGGTTTTGAAAAACTGTTTTTT
-	-	TRBV27	TRBJ1-5	CASSFIPPGSRRNQPQHF	TGTGCCAGCAGTTTTATCCCTCCGGGCAGCCGGAGGAATCAGCCCCAGCATTTT
-	-	TRBV11-2	TRBJ2-1	CASSTGPYNEQFF	TGTGCCAGCAGCACCGGGCCCTACAATGAGCAGTTCTTC
TRBD2	-	TRBV7-2	TRBJ2-1	CASSSTGTRRGLAYNEQFF	TGTGCCAGCAGCTCGACCGGGACTAGAAGGGGGTTGGCCTACAATGAGCAGTTCTTC
TRBD2	-	TRBV13	TRBJ2-7	CASSSRTSGIYEQYF	TGTGCCAGCAGCAGTAGGACTAGCGGGATCTACGAGCAGTACTTC
TRBD2	-	TRBV14	TRBJ2-1	CASSQPRTSLYNEQFF	TGTGCCAGCAGCCAACCGAGGACTAGCCTTTACAATGAGCAGTTCTTC
-	-	TRBV19	TRBJ2-2	CASTARLGQGDNTGELFF	TGTGCCAGTACAGCCCGGCTTGGGCAGGGAGACAACACCGGGGAGCTGTTTTTT